The 22 T cell receptor beta chains given below trace back to one sample, sequenced in a study of vaccination and CD4 T cells after COVID-19. For these receptors, no antigen is known. The treatment was: approximately 10-day PBMC culture with coronavirus spike peptide pools or control peptides (ViraFEST assay). Oncomine TCR Beta short-read sequencing was applied to DNA from cultured CD4+ T cells. MiXCR, run by TCRdb on the PCR reads, gives a single entry per CDR3 protein. Of around 10,000 distinct CDR3 sequences listed, about 44% are singletons. The sample was CD4+ T cells from blood, cultured in vitro. The source is a human donor who had recovered from COVID-19.

V is TRBV6-1 and J is TRBJ1-2; D not certain. CDR3 length: 14 residues. The germline V gene encodes CDR1 MNHNS and CDR2 SASEGT. Trimming removed 2 bases at V and 3 bases at J, with 10 bases between. CDR3 sequence reads: CASSESNGDYGYTF. The CDR3 DNA is TGTGCCAGCAGTGAAAGCAATGGGGACTATGGCTACACCTTC.

Only one count was recorded for this clonotype. The genes are TRBV30 and TRBJ2-7, with a possible D match to TRBD1 (6 bases). Trimming shortened V by 1 base and J by 2 bases, and 6 bases separated the two germline ends. CDR3 length: 12 amino acids. Germline loops: CDR1 GTSNPN, CDR2 SVGIG (reference sequence). The CDR3 is CAWSDRAYEQYF. The CDR3 nucleotides read TGTGCCTGGAGTGACAGGGCCTACGAGCAGTACTTC. Supplemented by reference TRBV30 and TRBJ2-7, the full variable domain reads SQTIHQWPATLVQPVGSPLSLECTVEGTSNPNLYWYRQAAGRGLQLLFYSVGIGQISSEVPQNLSASRPQDRQFILSSKKLLLSDSGFYLCAWSDRAYEQYFGPGTRLTVT.

The genes are TRBV5-5 and TRBJ2-4; 11 bases fit TRBD2. Germline CDR1 reads SGHKS; CDR2 reads YYEKEE (reference sequence). The CDR3 totals 14 residues. The V and J ends lost 3 bases and 8 bases, in that order; junction bases with no gene match: 4. CDR3 residues: CASSSGTSGDIQYF. The CDR3 DNA sequence: TGTGCCAGCAGCTCCGGGACTAGCGGCGACATTCAGTACTTC.

This clonotype turned up a few times. The V and J genes are TRBV12-3 or TRBV12-4 and TRBJ2-7; D may be TRBD1 (5 bases). The CDR3 is made up of 13 amino acids. Deletions cut 5 bases from V and 0 bases from J, with 8 bases between. CDR3: CASSPDSSYEQYF. The CDR3 bases are TGTGCCAGCAGTCCCGACAGCTCCTACGAGCAGTACTTC.

This clonotype has only one observation. The chain is built from TRBV20-1 and TRBJ2-7; 9 bases agree with TRBD1. The germline gives CDR1 DFQATT, CDR2 SNEGSKA (reference sequence). The V gene end was trimmed by 5 bases and the J gene end by 7 bases; junction bases not matched to a gene: 9. CDR3 length: 13 residues. Written as DNA, the CDR3 is TGCAGTGCTTTTAAACAGGGGGCAGAAGAGCAGTACTTC. Protein sequence: CSAFKQGAEEQYF.

The chain couples TRBV20-1 to TRBJ1-6; D remains unclear. V was trimmed by 3 bases and J by 7 bases, leaving 7 bases between them. The germline gives CDR1 DFQATT, CDR2 SNEGSKA (reference sequence). The CDR3 runs 12 residues. Here the CDR3 reads CSASSQNSPLHF. The CDR3 nucleotides read TGCAGTGCTAGTTCCCAAAATTCACCCCTCCACTTT.

This clonotype was seen only a few times. The J gene is TRBJ1-5, the V gene TRBV20-1, with a possible D match to TRBD1 (5 bases). The germline gives CDR1 DFQATT, CDR2 SNEGSKA (reference sequence). CDR3 length equals 15 residues. V lost 6 bases to trimming and J lost 7 bases, with 22 bases between them. CDR3 region: CSATPDGARGQPQHF. The CDR3 coding sequence is TGCAGTGCCACTCCCGACGGGGCAAGAGGGCAGCCCCAGCATTTT.

Comment on this clonotype: The germline gene is not matched at one end of the junction; a read error may be the cause. CDR3 sequence reads: CASSPGFRTVPWVGYAF. DNA for the CDR3: TGTGCCAGCAGCCCGGGATTCAGGACAGTCCCTTGGGTGGGCTACGCCTTC. The chain combines TRBV7-2 with TRBJ1-2; possible D gene TRBD1, 6 bases. CDR1 and CDR2 (germline): SGHTA, FQGNSA. The length of the CDR3 is 17 residues.

The chain employs TRBV6-2 or TRBV6-3 and TRBJ1-2; D is unresolved. With 5 bases removed from V and 4 bases from J, the gap between germline ends came to 8 bases. Germline loops: CDR1 MNHEY, CDR2 SVGEGT. The CDR3 totals 12 residues. The CDR3 here is CASSAEGYGYTF. The DNA for the CDR3 is TGTGCCAGCAGTGCCGAGGGCTATGGCTACACCTTC.

The chain uses TRBV2 and TRBJ1-1; D is perhaps TRBD1 (5 bases). Trimming stripped 4 bases from V and 1 base from J, with 7 bases between. Germline CDR1 reads SNHLY; CDR2 reads FYNNEI. The CDR3 sequence is 13 residues long. The CDR3 coding sequence is TGTGCCAGCAGTGGAAGGGGGAACACTGAAGCTTTCTTT. Translating it yields CASSGRGNTEAFF.

DNA for the CDR3: TGCGCCAGCAGCCACATTATGACAGGCCCGCTAGGCTATGGCTACACCTTC. Its protein is CASSHIMTGPLGYGYTF. V usage is TRBV4-1 and J usage is TRBJ1-2, with D possibly being TRBD1 (6 bases). The length of the CDR3 is 17 residues. The V end lost 3 bases, the J end lost 4 bases, and 21 bases lay between the germline ends. Germline CDR1 reads MGHRA; CDR2 reads YSYEKL.

This clonotype was observed a few times. The chain recombines TRBV2 with TRBJ2-7; 10 bases line up with TRBD2. Germline CDR1 SNHLY, CDR2 FYNNEI. The length of the CDR3 is 14 residues. J lost 7 bases, V lost 4 bases, and 7 bases had no gene match. CDR3 DNA sequence: TGTGCCAGCAGTGTCCTAGCGGGGGTTGGGGAGCAGTACTTC. It translates to CASSVLAGVGEQYF.

There are a few counts of this clonotype. The V call is TRBV30, the J call TRBJ1-2, with a tentative D call TRBD1 (5 bases). The CDR3 is made up of 15 amino acids. Germline values: CDR1 GTSNPN, CDR2 SVGIG (reference sequence). V lost 0 bases and J 6 bases, leaving 17 bases between the germline ends. CDR3 nucleotides: TGTGCCTGGAGTGTACGATTCTGGGGCCTGAATGGCTACACCTTC. As protein: CAWSVRFWGLNGYTF.

CDR3 DNA sequence: TGTGCCATCAGTGAAAGGCAGGGGGACGATACGCAGTATTTT. Its translation is CAISERQGDDTQYF. V usage is TRBV10-3 and J usage is TRBJ2-3; 7 positions agree with TRBD1. V gave up 3 bases and J gave up 6 bases; unmatched junction bases: 6. The CDR3 consists of 14 residues. Germline CDR1 ENHRY, CDR2 SYGVKD.

This clonotype was detected only a few times. The chain is built from TRBV6-1 and TRBJ1-6; the D gene is possibly TRBD1 (5 bases). Germline assignment: CDR1 MNHNS and CDR2 SASEGT. CDR3 length: 16 residues. Between the trimmed V and J ends, which lost 5 bases and 4 bases, there was a span of 15 bases. The CDR3: CASSTFPTGYNSPLHF. In nucleotides, the CDR3 is TGTGCCAGCAGTACCTTCCCCACAGGTTATAATTCACCCCTCCACTTT.

This clonotype was seen only a few times. The rearrangement uses TRBV27 and TRBJ1-2; D call uncertain. Trimming shortened V by 5 bases and J by 7 bases, and 17 bases separated the two germline ends. This CDR3 spans 14 amino acids. The V gene's germline CDR1 is MNHEY and CDR2 SMNVEV (reference sequence). The CDR3 coding sequence is TGTGCCAGCAGTACCTCGCGCGGGTCGGGTGGCTACACCTTC. Protein sequence: CASSTSRGSGGYTF.

This clonotype was observed a few times. The CDR3 loop is CASSEEENSPLHF. The CDR3 bases are TGTGCCAGCAGTGAAGAAGAGAATTCACCCCTCCACTTT. V usage is TRBV2 and J usage is TRBJ1-6, with D hard to call. The CDR3 loop spans 13 amino acids. The V end lost 1 base, the J end lost 7 bases, and 5 bases lay between the germline ends. CDR1 and CDR2 (germline): SNHLY, FYNNEI.

This clonotype has only a few counts. The chain uses TRBV6-1 and TRBJ2-4; 9 positions agree with TRBD1. Germline lookup yields CDR1 MNHNS and CDR2 SASEGT. J was trimmed by 6 bases and V by 6 bases; bases with no gene match: 6. This CDR3 is built from 14 residues. The CDR3 bases are TGTGCCAGCAGGTTAACAGGGGGCGTAAACATTCAGTACTTC. Amino acid sequence: CASRLTGGVNIQYF.

J is TRBJ1-5 and V is TRBV6-1; 9 bases fit TRBD1. Losses at the gene ends were 6 bases for V and 0 bases for J; bases not matched to a gene: 12. This CDR3 is 18 amino acids long. Germline lookup yields CDR1 MNHNS and CDR2 SASEGT. The DNA for the CDR3 is TGTGCCAGCAGGCCCAGACAGGGGGGGGGGAATAGCAATCAGCCCCAGCATTTT. Its protein is CASRPRQGGGNSNQPQHF.

This clonotype was found once. The chain is built from TRBV20-1 and TRBJ2-5; D uncertain. Germline lookup yields CDR1 DFQATT and CDR2 SNEGSKA (reference sequence). Between the trimmed V and J ends, which lost 2 bases and 0 bases, there was a span of 7 bases. The CDR3 extends over 13 amino acids. The CDR3 is CSARSGYQETQYF. The CDR3 DNA sequence: TGCAGTGCTAGATCTGGGTACCAAGAGACCCAGTACTTC.

The rearrangement joins TRBV6-1 to TRBJ2-4; D might be TRBD2 (5 bases). Trimming cost V 4 bases and J 8 bases, with 9 bases left between them. The germline gives CDR1 MNHNS, CDR2 SASEGT. This CDR3 has 12 amino acids. This CDR3 reads CASSGLGDIQYF. The CDR3 DNA is TGTGCCAGCAGTGGCCTCGGGGACATTCAGTACTTC.

This chain connects TRBV7-9 to TRBJ1-2; maybe TRBD1 (5 bases). Looked up from germline, CDR1 is SEHNR and CDR2 is FQNEAQ (reference sequence). V was shortened by 1 base and J by 0 bases, with 15 bases between the two germline ends. The CDR3 is made up of 17 amino acids. CDR3 nucleotides: TGTGCCAGCAGCTTAGTTTCTTGGGGGACCTCTAACTATGGCTACACCTTC. This sequence encodes CASSLVSWGTSNYGYTF.